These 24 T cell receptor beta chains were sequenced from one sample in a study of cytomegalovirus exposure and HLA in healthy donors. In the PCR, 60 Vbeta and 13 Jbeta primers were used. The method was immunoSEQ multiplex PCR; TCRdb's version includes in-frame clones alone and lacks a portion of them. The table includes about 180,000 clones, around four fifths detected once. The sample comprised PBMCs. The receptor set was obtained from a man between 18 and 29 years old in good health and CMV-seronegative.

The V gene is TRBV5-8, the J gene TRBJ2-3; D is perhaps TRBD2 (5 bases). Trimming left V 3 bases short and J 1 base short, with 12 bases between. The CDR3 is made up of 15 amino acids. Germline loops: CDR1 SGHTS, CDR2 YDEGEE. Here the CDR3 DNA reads TGTGCCAGCAGCTCTAGTGGAGGTGGCACAGATACGCAGTATTTT. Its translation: CASSSSGGGTDTQYF.

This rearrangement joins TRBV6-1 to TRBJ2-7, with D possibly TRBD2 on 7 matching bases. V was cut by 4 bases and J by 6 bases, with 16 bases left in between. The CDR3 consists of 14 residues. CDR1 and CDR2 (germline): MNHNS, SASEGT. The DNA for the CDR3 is TGTGCCAGCAGTGGCCACACTAGGGGGGGCGAGCAGTACTTC. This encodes CASSGHTRGGEQYF.

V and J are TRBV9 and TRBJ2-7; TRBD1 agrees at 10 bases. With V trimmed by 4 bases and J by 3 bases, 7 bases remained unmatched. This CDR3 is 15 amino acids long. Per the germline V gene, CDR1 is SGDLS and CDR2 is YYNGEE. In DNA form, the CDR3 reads TGTGCCAGCAGCCCACGACAGGGGGCGGTCTACGAGCAGTACTTC. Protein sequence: CASSPRQGAVYEQYF. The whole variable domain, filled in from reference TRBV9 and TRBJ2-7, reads DSGVTQTPKHLITATGQRVTLRCSPRSGDLSVYWYQQSLDQGLQFLIQYYNGEERAKGNILERFSAQQFPDLHSELNLSSLELGDSALYFCASSPRQGAVYEQYFGPGTRLTVT.

This CDR3 reads CASSPASGNNEQFF. The CDR3 DNA follows: TGTGCCAGCTCACCGGCTAGCGGCAACAATGAGCAGTTCTTC. V and J are TRBV18 and TRBJ2-1, with TRBD2 matching 7 bases. V trimming: 3 bases; J trimming: 5 bases; junction bases outside the gene matches: 4. Germline V gene sequence: CDR1 KGHSH, CDR2 LQKENI. CDR3 length: 14 amino acids.

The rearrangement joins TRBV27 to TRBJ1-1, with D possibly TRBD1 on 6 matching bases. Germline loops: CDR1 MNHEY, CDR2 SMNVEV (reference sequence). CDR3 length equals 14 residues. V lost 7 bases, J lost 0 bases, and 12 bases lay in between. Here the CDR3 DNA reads TGTGCCAGCACGCAGGGGAACATGAACACTGAAGCTTTCTTT. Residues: CASTQGNMNTEAFF.

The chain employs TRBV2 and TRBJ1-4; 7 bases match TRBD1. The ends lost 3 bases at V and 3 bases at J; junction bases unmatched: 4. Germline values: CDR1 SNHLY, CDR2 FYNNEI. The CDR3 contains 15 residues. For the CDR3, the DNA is TGTGCCAGCAGTGACCTGAGGGGGCCTAATGAAAAACTGTTTTTT. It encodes CASSDLRGPNEKLFF.

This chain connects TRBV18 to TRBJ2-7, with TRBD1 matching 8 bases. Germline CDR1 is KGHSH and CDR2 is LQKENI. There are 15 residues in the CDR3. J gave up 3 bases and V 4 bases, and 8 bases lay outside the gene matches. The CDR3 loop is CASSRDRGGGYEQYF. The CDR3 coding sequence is TGTGCCAGCTCACGCGACAGGGGAGGTGGCTACGAGCAGTACTTC.

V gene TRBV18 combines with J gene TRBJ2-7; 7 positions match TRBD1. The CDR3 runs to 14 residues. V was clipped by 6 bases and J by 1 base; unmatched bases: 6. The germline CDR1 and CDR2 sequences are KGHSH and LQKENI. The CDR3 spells CASSQQGVSYEQYF. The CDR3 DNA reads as TGTGCCAGCTCTCAGCAGGGGGTTTCCTACGAGCAGTACTTC.

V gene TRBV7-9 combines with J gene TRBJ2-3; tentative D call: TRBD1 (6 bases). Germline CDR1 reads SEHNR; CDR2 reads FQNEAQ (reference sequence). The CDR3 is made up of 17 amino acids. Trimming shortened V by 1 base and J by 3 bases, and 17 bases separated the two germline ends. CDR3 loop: CASSLGFRGKITDTQYF. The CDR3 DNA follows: TGTGCCAGCAGCTTAGGGTTTAGGGGGAAGATAACAGATACGCAGTATTTT.

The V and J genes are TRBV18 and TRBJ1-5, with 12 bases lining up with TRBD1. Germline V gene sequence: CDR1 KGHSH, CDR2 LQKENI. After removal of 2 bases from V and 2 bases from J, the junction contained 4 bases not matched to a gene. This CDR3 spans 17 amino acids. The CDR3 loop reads CASSPGTGGLGNQPQHF. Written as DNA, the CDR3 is TGTGCCAGCTCACCAGGGACAGGGGGCTTGGGCAATCAGCCCCAGCATTTT.

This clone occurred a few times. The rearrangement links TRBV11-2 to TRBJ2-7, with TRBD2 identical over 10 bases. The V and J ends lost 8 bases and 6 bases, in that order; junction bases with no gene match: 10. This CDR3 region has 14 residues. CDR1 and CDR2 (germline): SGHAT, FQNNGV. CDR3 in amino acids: CASEVSGRAGEQYF. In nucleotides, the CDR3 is TGTGCCAGCGAGGTGAGCGGGAGGGCCGGCGAGCAGTACTTC. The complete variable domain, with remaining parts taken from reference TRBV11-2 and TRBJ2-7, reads EAGVAQSPRYKIIEKRQSVAFWCNPISGHATLYWYQQILGQGPKLLIQFQNNGVVDDSQLPKDRFSAERLKGVDSTLKIQPAKLEDSAVYLCASEVSGRAGEQYFGPGTRLTVT.

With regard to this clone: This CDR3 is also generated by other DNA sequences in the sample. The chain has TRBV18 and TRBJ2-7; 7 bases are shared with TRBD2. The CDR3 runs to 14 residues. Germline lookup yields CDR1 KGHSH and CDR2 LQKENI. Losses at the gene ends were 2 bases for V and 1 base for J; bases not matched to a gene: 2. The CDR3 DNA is TGTGCCAGCTCACCAGGGGGGGGGTCCTACGAGCAGTACTTC. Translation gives CASSPGGGSYEQYF.

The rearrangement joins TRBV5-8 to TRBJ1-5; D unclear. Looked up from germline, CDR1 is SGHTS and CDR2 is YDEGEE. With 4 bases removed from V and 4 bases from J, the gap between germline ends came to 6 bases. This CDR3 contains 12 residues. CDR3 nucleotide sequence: TGTGCCAGCAGCATGAGGAATCAGCCCCAGCATTTT. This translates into CASSMRNQPQHF.

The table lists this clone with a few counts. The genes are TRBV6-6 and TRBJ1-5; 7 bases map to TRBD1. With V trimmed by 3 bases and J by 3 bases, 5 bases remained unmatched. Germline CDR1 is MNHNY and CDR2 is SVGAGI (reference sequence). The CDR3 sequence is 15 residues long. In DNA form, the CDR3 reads TGTGCCAGCAGTTATAAGGGACAGTACAATCAGCCCCAGCATTTT. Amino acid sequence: CASSYKGQYNQPQHF.

This CDR3 is CAIRGSQGTEAFF. CDR3 sequence (DNA): TGTGCCATCAGGGGGTCTCAGGGCACTGAAGCTTTCTTT. This chain connects TRBV10-3 to TRBJ1-1, with D maybe TRBD1 (5 bases). The CDR3 sequence is 13 residues long. Germline V gene data show CDR1 as ENHRY and CDR2 as SYGVKD. Trimming left V 6 bases short and J 4 bases short, with 12 bases between.

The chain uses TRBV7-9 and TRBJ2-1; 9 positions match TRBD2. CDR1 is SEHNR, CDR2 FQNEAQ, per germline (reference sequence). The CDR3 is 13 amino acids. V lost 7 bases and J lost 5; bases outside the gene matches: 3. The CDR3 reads CASMAGGHNEQFF. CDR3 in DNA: TGTGCCAGCATGGCGGGAGGGCACAATGAGCAGTTCTTC.

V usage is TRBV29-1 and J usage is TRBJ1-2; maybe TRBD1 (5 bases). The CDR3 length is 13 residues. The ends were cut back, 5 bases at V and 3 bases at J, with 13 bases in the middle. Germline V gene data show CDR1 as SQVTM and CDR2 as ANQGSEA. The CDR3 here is CSVWGGRDYGYTF. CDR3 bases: TGCAGCGTTTGGGGCGGACGGGACTATGGCTACACCTTC.

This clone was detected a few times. The CDR3 nucleotides read TGTGCCAGCAGCTTAAATAGGGGTCATTCACCCCTCCACTTT. It yields the protein CASSLNRGHSPLHF. The chain links TRBV11-2 to TRBJ1-6, with D maybe TRBD1 (5 bases). V gave up 2 bases and J gave up 8 bases, with 10 bases separating them. Germline CDR1 is SGHAT and CDR2 is FQNNGV. The CDR3 contains 14 residues.

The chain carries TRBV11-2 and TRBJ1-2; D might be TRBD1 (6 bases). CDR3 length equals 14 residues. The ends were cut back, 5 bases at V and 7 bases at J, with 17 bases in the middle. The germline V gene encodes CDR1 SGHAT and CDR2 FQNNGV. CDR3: CASSRTTGSSGYTF. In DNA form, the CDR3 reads TGTGCCAGCAGCCGGACAACAGGGAGTAGTGGCTACACCTTC. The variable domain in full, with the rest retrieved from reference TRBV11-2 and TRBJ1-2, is EAGVAQSPRYKIIEKRQSVAFWCNPISGHATLYWYQQILGQGPKLLIQFQNNGVVDDSQLPKDRFSAERLKGVDSTLKIQPAKLEDSAVYLCASSRTTGSSGYTFGSGTRLTVV.

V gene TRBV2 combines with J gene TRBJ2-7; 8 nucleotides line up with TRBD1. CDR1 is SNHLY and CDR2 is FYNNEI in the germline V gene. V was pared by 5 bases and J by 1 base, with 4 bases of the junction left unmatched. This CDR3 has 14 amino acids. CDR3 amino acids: CASSLQGESYEQYF. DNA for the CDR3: TGTGCCAGCAGTTTACAGGGGGAATCCTACGAGCAGTACTTC.

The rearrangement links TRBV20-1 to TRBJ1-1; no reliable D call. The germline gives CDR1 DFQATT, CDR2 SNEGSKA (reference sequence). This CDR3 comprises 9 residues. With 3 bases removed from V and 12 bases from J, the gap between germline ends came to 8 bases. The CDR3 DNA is TGCAGTGCTAGCCCCAGTACTTTCTTT. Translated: CSASPSTFF.

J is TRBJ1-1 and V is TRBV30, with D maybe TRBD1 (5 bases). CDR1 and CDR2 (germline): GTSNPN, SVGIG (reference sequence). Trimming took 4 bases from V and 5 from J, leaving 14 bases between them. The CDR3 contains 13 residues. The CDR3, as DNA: TGTGCCTGGATCCGGGGGGGAAGGACTGAAGCTTTCTTT. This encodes CAWIRGGRTEAFF.

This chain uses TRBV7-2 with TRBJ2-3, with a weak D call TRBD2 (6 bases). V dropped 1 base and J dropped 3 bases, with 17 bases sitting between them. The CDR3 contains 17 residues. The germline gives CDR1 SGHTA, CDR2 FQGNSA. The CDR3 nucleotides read TGTGCCAGCAGCTTAGTGGGGGACTTACTCGTGACAGATACGCAGTATTTT. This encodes CASSLVGDLLVTDTQYF. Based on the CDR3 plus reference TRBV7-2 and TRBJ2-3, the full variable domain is GAGVSQSPSNKVTEKGKDVELRCDPISGHTALYWYRQSLGQGLEFLIYFQGNSAPDKSGLPSDRFSAERTGGSVSTLTIQRTQQEDSAVYLCASSLVGDLLVTDTQYFGPGTRLTVL.

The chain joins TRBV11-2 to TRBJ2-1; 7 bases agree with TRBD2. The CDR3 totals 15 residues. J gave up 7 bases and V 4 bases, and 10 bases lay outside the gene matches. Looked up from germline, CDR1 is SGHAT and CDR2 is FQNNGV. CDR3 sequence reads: CASSSTLTSSNEQFF. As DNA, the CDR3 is TGTGCCAGCAGCTCAACCCTGACTAGCTCTAATGAGCAGTTCTTC.